A selection of T cell receptor beta chains follows, all from one sample in a study of shared clonotypes between healthy human individuals. TCRdb's table, derived via immunoSEQ multiplex PCR, lists solely in-frame clones and lacks some. The sample comprises 1 million to 1.2 million clones, about 72% of which are singletons, and approximately 0.95% rests with the top ten. Sequenced sample: memory CD4+ T cells from PBMCs. Every receptor here comes from a man younger than 35 in good health. Some clones in this sample may be carry-over from other donors' samples. Both conserved end residues are part of each CDR3. A D gene is named only where the DNA matches it firmly. Some rows mark clone size as missing; the rest say once, few, many or name a class of expanded clone.

v_call: TRBV10-3
clone_size: .
j_call: TRBJ2-7
d_call: TRBD1
cdr3_nt: TGTGCCATCAGTTACCGGGACAGGGGGACCTACGAGCAGTACTTC
cdr3_aa: CAISYRDRGTYEQYF

v_call: TRBV28
clone_size: .
j_call: TRBJ1-2
d_call: TRBD1
cdr3_nt: TGTGCCAGCAGAGGGACAGGGGACGACTATGGCTACACCTTC
cdr3_aa: CASRGTGDDYGYTF

v_call: TRBV28
clone_size: .
j_call: TRBJ1-2
d_call: .
cdr3_nt: TGTGCCAGCAGCCTTAGCCAACTAAAAGACGTAAACTATGGCTACACCTTC
cdr3_aa: CASSLSQLKDVNYGYTF

v_call: TRBV19
clone_size: .
j_call: TRBJ1-1
d_call: TRBD1
cdr3_nt: TGTGCCAGTAGTATAGTGTCTAGGCGGACAGGGGAAGCTTTCTTT
cdr3_aa: CASSIVSRRTGEAFF

v_call: TRBV9
clone_size: .
j_call: TRBJ2-7
d_call: TRBD1
cdr3_nt: TGTGCCAGCAGCCTAGGGGGACAGGGAGGTCACGAGCAGTACTTC
cdr3_aa: CASSLGGQGGHEQYF

v_call: TRBV27
clone_size: .
j_call: TRBJ2-1
d_call: TRBD2
cdr3_nt: TGTGCCAGCAGTCCAGCGGGGCCCTACAATGAGCAGTTCTTC
cdr3_aa: CASSPAGPYNEQFF

v_call: TRBV30
clone_size: .
j_call: TRBJ2-7
d_call: TRBD1
cdr3_nt: TGTGCCTGGGGGGGACAGTTCAGGTCCTACGAGCAGTACTTC
cdr3_aa: CAWGGQFRSYEQYF

v_call: TRBV9
clone_size: few
j_call: TRBJ2-7
d_call: .
cdr3_nt: TGTGCCAGCAGCGCCCTATCCACACTCATTACGAGGGAGCAGTACTTC
cdr3_aa: CASSALSTLITREQYF

v_call: TRBV25-1
clone_size: .
j_call: TRBJ1-1
d_call: TRBD1
cdr3_nt: TGTGCCAGCAGTGAACAGGGGGGGAAAGCTTTCTTT
cdr3_aa: CASSEQGGKAFF

v_call: TRBV11-2
clone_size: .
j_call: TRBJ2-2
d_call: TRBD2
cdr3_nt: TGTGCCAGCAGGACCGCTAGCGGGGCGAACACCGGGGAGCTGTTTTTT
cdr3_aa: CASRTASGANTGELFF

v_call: TRBV6-5
clone_size: .
j_call: TRBJ2-2
d_call: TRBD2
cdr3_nt: TGTGCCAGCAGTTCCACTAGCGGGAGAGGTACCGGGGAGCTGTTTTTT
cdr3_aa: CASSSTSGRGTGELFF

v_call: TRBV19
clone_size: .
j_call: TRBJ1-1
d_call: .
cdr3_nt: TGTGCCAGTAGTATAGGACAGGTCATGGGAGCTTTCTTT
cdr3_aa: CASSIGQVMGAFF

v_call: TRBV28
clone_size: .
j_call: TRBJ1-1
d_call: .
cdr3_nt: TGTGCCAGCAGTGTACAGGGACACTACATCGGGGGCACTGAAGCTTTCTTT
cdr3_aa: CASSVQGHYIGGTEAFF

v_call: TRBV4-3
clone_size: .
j_call: TRBJ2-7
d_call: .
cdr3_nt: TGCGCCAGCAGCCAAGCCCGGGGTACCGAGCAGTACTTC
cdr3_aa: CASSQARGTEQYF

v_call: TRBV5-1
clone_size: .
j_call: TRBJ1-4
d_call: TRBD1
cdr3_nt: TGCGCCAGCAGCTTGGCCGGGACAGGGAGTGAAAAACTGTTTTTT
cdr3_aa: CASSLAGTGSEKLFF

v_call: TRBV9
clone_size: .
j_call: TRBJ2-5
d_call: TRBD2
cdr3_nt: TGTGCCAGCAGCGTTATAGCGGGAGGCTGGGAGACCCAGTACTTC
cdr3_aa: CASSVIAGGWETQYF

v_call: TRBV5-8
clone_size: few
j_call: TRBJ2-1
d_call: .
cdr3_nt: TGTGCCAGCAGCTTGGCGGAGGGCGGGAACCATGAGCAGTTCTTC
cdr3_aa: CASSLAEGGNHEQFF

v_call: TRBV4-1
clone_size: few
j_call: TRBJ2-6
d_call: .
cdr3_nt: TGCGCCAGCAGCCAAGAAGGCTGGGCCTCCTCTGGGGCCAACGTCCTGACTTTC
cdr3_aa: CASSQEGWASSGANVLTF